Listed here are 19 T cell receptor beta chains from one sample, sequenced in a study of blood T cell repertoires in COVID-19. TCRdb keeps only in-frame clones here, not all; method: immunoSEQ multiplex PCR. Of about 120,000 clones in the sample, roughly 80% were seen once. Material for sequencing was peripheral blood. The receptors come from a human donor in a cohort sampled during active COVID-19.

The chain combines TRBV5-8 with TRBJ1-4; 9 nucleotides line up with TRBD1. The CDR3 sequence is 14 residues long. The germline gives CDR1 SGHTS, CDR2 YDEGEE. J gave up 8 bases and V 5 bases, and 7 bases lay outside the gene matches. The CDR3 spells CASRFRDREEKLFF. DNA of the CDR3: TGTGCCAGCAGATTCCGGGACAGGGAGGAAAAACTGTTTTTT.

This clone turned up a few times. V gene TRBV7-2 combines with J gene TRBJ1-5; maybe TRBD1 (6 bases). Germline lookup yields CDR1 SGHTA and CDR2 FQGNSA. CDR3 length equals 15 residues. V gave up 8 bases and J gave up 4 bases, with 18 bases separating them. The CDR3 coding sequence is TGTGCCAGCTCAAGCGGGGCCAGGGGTAATCAGCCCCAGCATTTT. This gives the protein CASSSGARGNQPQHF.

This chain's CDR3 is CASSNGQGNSPLHF. DNA for the CDR3: TGTGCCAGCAGCAACGGACAGGGAAACTCACCCCTCCACTTT. The chain is built from TRBV6-5 and TRBJ1-6, with 8 positions matching TRBD1. The ends lost 6 bases at V and 10 bases at J; junction bases unmatched: 8. Germline-derived CDR1 and CDR2 are MNHEY and SVGAGI. The CDR3 consists of 14 residues.

The genes are TRBV2 and TRBJ1-4; weak D call: TRBD1 (5 bases). V lost 0 bases and J 8 bases, leaving 10 bases between the germline ends. The CDR3 loop spans 14 amino acids. CDR1 is SNHLY and CDR2 is FYNNEI in the germline V gene. CDR3 DNA sequence: TGTGCCAGCAGTGAAGCCAGGGTCGAGGAAAAACTGTTTTTT. This encodes CASSEARVEEKLFF.

V is TRBV5-1 and J is TRBJ2-7; 10 positions match TRBD2. Germline V lookup: CDR1 SGHRS, CDR2 YFSETQ. The CDR3 has 16 amino acids. Trimming took 3 bases from V and 5 from J; bases not matched to a gene: 11. DNA of the CDR3: TGCGCCAGCAGCTCGCCCTCAGCGGGGGGGCCTGACGAGCAGTACTTC. Residues: CASSSPSAGGPDEQYF.

V gene TRBV7-2 combines with J gene TRBJ2-1; TRBD2 agrees at 11 bases. CDR1 is SGHTA and CDR2 is FQGNSA in the germline V gene. The ends lost 2 bases at V and 8 bases at J; junction bases unmatched: 8. The CDR3 contains 16 residues. CDR3 region: CASSLHQTSGVYEQFF. The CDR3 region has the DNA TGTGCCAGCAGCTTACATCAGACTAGCGGGGTGTATGAGCAGTTCTTC.

The genes are TRBV7-6 and TRBJ2-5; 7 bases match TRBD1. This CDR3 is 15 amino acids long. With 5 bases clipped from V and 7 bases from J, the junction kept 13 bases outside the gene matches. In germline, CDR1 is SGHVS, CDR2 FNYEAQ. CDR3 protein: CASSLETGISGTQYF. CDR3 bases: TGTGCCAGCAGCCTGGAGACAGGGATAAGTGGGACCCAGTACTTC.

The chain is built from TRBV6-5 and TRBJ1-5, with D uncertain. Between the trimmed V and J ends, which lost 6 bases and 1 base, there was a span of 7 bases. The CDR3 consists of 13 residues. Germline V lookup: CDR1 MNHEY, CDR2 SVGAGI. The CDR3 coding sequence is TGTGCCAGCAGACAGATCAGCAATCAGCCCCAGCATTTT. As protein: CASRQISNQPQHF.

The chain combines TRBV3-1 (or the pseudogene TRBV3-2) with TRBJ2-7, with D possibly matching TRBD1 (5 bases). Trimming cost V 1 base and J 2 bases, with 9 bases left between them. This CDR3 contains 14 residues. Germline V gives CDR1 LGHDT, CDR2 YNNKEL (reference sequence). In nucleotides, the CDR3 is TGTGCCAGCAGCCAAGGGCAGGGTCCCTACGAGCAGTACTTC. Protein product: CASSQGQGPYEQYF.

The chain recombines TRBV28 with TRBJ2-3; weak D call: TRBD2 (7 bases). The CDR3 consists of 17 residues. The germline CDR1 and CDR2 sequences are MDHEN and SYDVKM. The V and J ends lost 3 bases and 2 bases respectively, with 18 bases between them. The CDR3 DNA sequence: TGTGCCAGCAGTTTCCGAGATTGGCGGGGGCCCACAGATACGCAGTATTTT. It yields the protein CASSFRDWRGPTDTQYF.

The V call is TRBV3-1 (or the pseudogene TRBV3-2), the J call TRBJ2-1; TRBD2 might be the D (7 bases). Germline lookup yields CDR1 LGHDT and CDR2 YNNKEL (reference sequence). Trimming shortened V by 6 bases and J by 8 bases, and 26 bases separated the two germline ends. CDR3 length: 17 amino acids. CDR3 loop: CASSPEGGRLRRDEQFF. The CDR3, as DNA: TGTGCCAGCAGTCCCGAGGGGGGGCGCCTTCGTAGAGATGAGCAGTTCTTC.

J is TRBJ2-1 and V is TRBV9; TRBD2 aligns across 12 bases. This CDR3 has 17 amino acids. The germline CDR1 and CDR2 sequences are SGDLS and YYNGEE. Trimming removed 0 bases from V and 4 bases from J; junction bases left unmatched: 5. The CDR3 bases are TGTGCCAGCAGCGTAGCCCTAGCGGGGGGGTATTACAATGAGCAGTTCTTC. It translates to CASSVALAGGYYNEQFF.

The chain employs TRBV7-8 and TRBJ2-1; TRBD2 matches 7 bases. V dropped 1 base and J dropped 1; count of bases not matched to a gene: 4. CDR3 length: 16 residues. The V gene's germline CDR1 is SGHVS and CDR2 FQNEAQ. CDR3 in DNA: TGTGCCAGCAGCTTAGTGGAGGGAGGGTCCTACAATGAGCAGTTCTTC. This sequence encodes CASSLVEGGSYNEQFF.

The V call is TRBV19, the J call TRBJ1-4; D uncertain. Trimming cost V 5 bases and J 5 bases, with 12 bases left between them. The CDR3 is 14 amino acids. Germline CDR1 reads LNHDA; CDR2 reads SQIVND (reference sequence). CDR3 in amino acids: CASSPRHRNEKLFF. CDR3 in DNA: TGTGCCAGTAGTCCACGACACAGAAATGAAAAACTGTTTTTT.

The rearrangement uses TRBV6-5 and TRBJ1-1, with TRBD1 identical over 8 bases. This CDR3 spans 12 amino acids. Trimming cost V 6 bases and J 5 bases; bases outside gene matches: 2. CDR1 is MNHEY and CDR2 is SVGAGI in the germline V gene. The CDR3 sequence: CASRDRATEAFF. CDR3 DNA sequence: TGTGCCAGCAGGGACAGGGCAACTGAAGCTTTCTTT.

This chain joins TRBV7-9 and TRBJ1-4; 10 bases are shared with TRBD1. The CDR3 spans 13 residues. Germline V gene sequence: CDR1 SEHNR, CDR2 FQNEAQ (reference sequence). V shed 10 bases, J shed 7 bases, and the junction held 6 bases outside the gene matches. CDR3 loop: CAIRQGAGEKLFF. The CDR3 coding sequence is TGTGCCATAAGACAGGGGGCGGGTGAAAAACTGTTTTTT.

The chain links TRBV7-2 to TRBJ2-1; D possibly corresponds to TRBD2 (5 bases). Trimming left V 1 base short and J 9 bases short, with 16 bases between. The CDR3 spans 15 residues. CDR1 is SGHTA and CDR2 is FQGNSA in the germline V gene. The CDR3 DNA reads as TGTGCCAGCAGCTTAGGGCTAGAGGGCCGAGTTGAGCAGTTCTTC. It specifies CASSLGLEGRVEQFF.

CDR3 DNA: TGTGCCAGCAGTTACAGAGGGACAGACAATGAAAAACTGTTTTTT. As protein: CASSYRGTDNEKLFF. The chain uses TRBV6-5 and TRBJ1-4, with 7 bases that match TRBD1. The junction had 5 bases not matched to a gene; V was cut back by 2 bases and J by 5 bases. The germline CDR1 and CDR2 sequences are MNHEY and SVGAGI. The CDR3 has 15 amino acids.

This rearrangement joins TRBV7-9 to TRBJ2-2; a weak D match, TRBD2 (7 bases). CDR1 is SEHNR and CDR2 is FQNEAQ in the germline V gene (reference sequence). V was cut by 7 bases and J by 7 bases, with 16 bases left in between. CDR3 size: 14 residues. The CDR3, as DNA: TGTGCCAGCAAGGACGGGGGGCTGAACGGGGAGCTGTTTTTT. This gives the protein CASKDGGLNGELFF.